Shown below are 14 T cell receptor beta chains from a single sample sequenced in a study of tumor-infiltrating lymphocytes in primary liver carcinoma. A constant-region primer primed TCR beta cDNA synthesis from 400 to 550 ng of total RNA. Three rounds of nested multiplex PCR with slightly modified ARM-PCR produced TCR beta libraries. In the first two PCR rounds, TRBV1-TRBV30 forward primers were paired with a C-beta reverse primer, and each round lasted approximately 10 cycles. TCRdb redid the calling of the multiplex PCR reads with MiXCR, one entry per CDR3 protein. The sample shows about 200,000 distinct CDR3 sequences, less than 75% of them seen only once. The researchers obtained blood RNA from unsorted whole blood and also extracted germline DNA. Sequences were obtained from peripheral blood. The receptor source for this set is a woman aged 60-75 years with primary liver carcinoma and hepatitis B virus infection.

Worth noting for this clonotype: In this CDR3 the conserved last residue, phenylalanine or tryptophan, is missing, so a read error is likely. J is TRBJ1-4 and V is TRBV11-2; perhaps TRBD1 as D (5 bases). CDR3 size: 17 residues. In germline, CDR1 is SGHAT, CDR2 FQNNGV. The CDR3 protein is CASSLVVGTRTNERLFI. DNA for the CDR3: TGTGCCAGCAGCTTAGTGGTGGGGACGAGAACTAATGAAAGACTGTTTATT.

This clonotype is medium-sized (0.01 to 0.1%) by share. The chain couples TRBV11-2 to TRBJ2-7; 8 positions match TRBD2. CDR1 is SGHAT, CDR2 FQNNGV, per germline. The CDR3 spans 13 residues. V shed 0 bases and J 5 bases; nucleotides not matched to a gene: 0. The CDR3 loop is CASSLEAGDEQYF. Here the CDR3 DNA reads TGTGCCAGCAGCTTAGAAGCGGGAGACGAGCAGTACTTC.

The DNA of the CDR3 is TGCAGTGCTAGAGATCCGCACTCGGAATACGAGCAGTACTTC. Translation gives CSARDPHSEYEQYF. This chain links TRBV20-1 with TRBJ2-7, with no clear D. Trimming cost V 0 bases and J 4 bases, with 13 bases left between them. The CDR3 extends over 14 amino acids. Per the germline V gene, CDR1 is DFQATT and CDR2 is SNEGSKA (reference sequence).

This clonotype was counted ten times or more. The CDR3 region has the DNA TGCAGCGGTGACAGATTGAACACTGAAGCTTTCTTT. Residues: CSGDRLNTEAFF. The rearrangement joins TRBV29-1 to TRBJ1-1; D is possibly TRBD1 (5 bases). The CDR3 length is 12 residues. Trimming took 7 bases from V and 0 from J, leaving 9 bases between them. The germline gives CDR1 SQVTM, CDR2 ANQGSEA.

A remark on this clonotype: At one boundary the junction diverges from the germline segment, which might be a read error. The V and J genes are TRBV11-3 and TRBJ2-7, with D uncertain. The CDR3 has 12 residues. Germline values: CDR1 SGHNT, CDR2 YENEEA. The CDR3 DNA sequence: TGTGCCATCAGCTCCGTAGGCGACGAGCAGTACTTC. Translation gives CAISSVGDEQYF.

Regarding this clonotype: A read error is possible here, since a much larger clone lies one base away. The chain combines TRBV4-1 with TRBJ2-3; D might be TRBD1 or TRBD2, each matching 5 bases. Germline CDR1 reads MGHRA; CDR2 reads YSYEKL. Between the trimmed V and J ends, which lost 6 bases and 6 bases, there was a span of 16 bases. There are 14 residues in the CDR3. CDR3 nucleotides: TGCGCCAGCAGGGCGGCAGGGACCTCGGATACGCAGTATTTT. This encodes CASRAAGTSDTQYF.

As concerns this clonotype: One junction end does not reproduce the germline sequence, and a read error may be involved. This rearrangement joins TRBV4-1 to TRBJ2-1; TRBD2 matches at 9 bases. This CDR3 has 15 residues. In germline, CDR1 is MGHRA, CDR2 YSYEKL. CDR3 amino acids: CVSSHPGLASNEQFF. CDR3 DNA sequence: TGCGTCAGCAGCCATCCGGGACTAGCTTCGAATGAGCAGTTCTTT.

In the case of this clonotype: The missing conserved phenylalanine or tryptophan at the end of this CDR3 makes a read error likely. The chain combines TRBV11-2 with TRBJ1-2; 12 bases match TRBD1. This CDR3 region has 15 residues. CDR1 and CDR2 (germline): SGHAT, FQNNGV. CDR3 amino acids: CASSLYPGTGGSYTV. Written as DNA, the CDR3 is TGTGCTAGCAGCTTATACCCCGGGACAGGGGGCAGCTACACCGTC.

Turning to this clonotype: Possible read error: a much larger clone is one base away. The chain couples TRBV4-1 to TRBJ1-2; D gene unclear. V was cut by 2 bases and J by 5 bases, with 15 bases left in between. This CDR3 spans 15 amino acids. The germline V gene has CDR1 MGHRA and CDR2 YSYEKL. This CDR3 is CASSQPAQQPYGYTF. DNA for the CDR3: TGCGCCAGCAGCCAACCCGCACAACAGCCTTATGGCTACACCTTC.

In the case of this clonotype: One end of the junction does not line up with germline, which may come from a read error. The V call is TRBV10-1, the J call TRBJ2-3; 9 bases agree with TRBD2. The CDR3 spans 18 residues. Germline V gene data show CDR1 as WNHNN and CDR2 as SYGVQD (reference sequence). The CDR3 spells CVSSESRLAGISTDTQYF. CDR3 DNA: TGCGTCAGCAGTGAGTCGCGCCTAGCGGGGATTAGTACAGATACGCAGTATTTT.

A note on this clonotype: Given the absence of the conserved phenylalanine or tryptophan at the CDR3 end, a read error is likely. CDR3 amino acids: CASSFLAGRTNEQFI. In DNA, the CDR3 is TGCGCCAGCAGCTTCCTAGCGGGTAGAACAAATGAGCAGTTCATC. V gene TRBV5-1 combines with J gene TRBJ2-1, with TRBD2 matching 8 bases. CDR1 and CDR2 from the germline V gene are SGHRS and YFSETQ. The CDR3 consists of 15 residues. With V trimmed by 2 bases and J by 7 bases, 8 bases remained unmatched.

There are many counts of this clonotype. V and J are TRBV29-1 and TRBJ1-4, with D hard to call. The CDR3 runs to 13 residues. Trimming shortened V by 4 bases and J by 8 bases, and 14 bases separated the two germline ends. Per germline, CDR1 SQVTM and CDR2 ANQGSEA. This chain's CDR3 is CSVAHWEQEKLFF. DNA for the CDR3: TGCAGCGTTGCCCACTGGGAGCAAGAAAAACTGTTTTTT.

This chain links TRBV5-4 with TRBJ2-7; 9 nucleotides agree with TRBD2. The CDR3 is made up of 16 amino acids. Trimming removed 8 bases from V and 2 bases from J; junction bases left unmatched: 14. Germline CDR1 SGHNT, CDR2 YYREEE (reference sequence). CDR3 sequence: CASTLGREGAPYEQYF. The CDR3 DNA reads TGTGCCAGTACCTTGGGGCGGGAGGGGGCCCCCTACGAGCAGTACTTC.

On this clonotype: Without the conserved terminal phenylalanine or tryptophan, this CDR3 likely stems from a read error. The genes are TRBV4-1 and TRBJ2-3, with TRBD2 identical over 9 bases. The CDR3 consists of 17 residues. The germline CDR1 and CDR2 sequences are MGHRA and YSYEKL. V was pared by 1 base and J by 5 bases, with 10 bases of the junction left unmatched. Here the CDR3 reads CASSQVASGIPVDTQYY. The CDR3 nucleotides read TGCGCCAGCAGCCAAGTTGCTAGCGGGATCCCTGTAGATACGCAGTATTAT.